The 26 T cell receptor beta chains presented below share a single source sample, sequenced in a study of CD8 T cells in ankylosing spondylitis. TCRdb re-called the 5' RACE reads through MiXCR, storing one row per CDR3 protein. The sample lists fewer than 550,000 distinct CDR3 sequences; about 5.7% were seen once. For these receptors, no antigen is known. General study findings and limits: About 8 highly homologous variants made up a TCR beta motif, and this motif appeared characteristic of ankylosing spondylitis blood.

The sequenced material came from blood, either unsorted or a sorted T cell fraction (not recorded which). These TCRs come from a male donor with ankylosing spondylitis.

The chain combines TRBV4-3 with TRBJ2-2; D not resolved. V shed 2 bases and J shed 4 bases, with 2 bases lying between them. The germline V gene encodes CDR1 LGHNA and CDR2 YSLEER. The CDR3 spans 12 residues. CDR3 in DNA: TGCGCCAGCAGCCAACGCACCGGGGAGCTGTTTTTT. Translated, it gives CASSQRTGELFF.

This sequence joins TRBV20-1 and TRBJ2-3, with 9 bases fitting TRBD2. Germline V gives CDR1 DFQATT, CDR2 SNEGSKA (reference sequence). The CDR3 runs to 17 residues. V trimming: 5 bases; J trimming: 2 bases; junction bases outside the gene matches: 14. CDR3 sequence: CSAASWGLAGLTDTQYF. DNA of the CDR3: TGCAGTGCTGCCTCTTGGGGGCTAGCGGGGCTCACAGATACGCAGTATTTT.

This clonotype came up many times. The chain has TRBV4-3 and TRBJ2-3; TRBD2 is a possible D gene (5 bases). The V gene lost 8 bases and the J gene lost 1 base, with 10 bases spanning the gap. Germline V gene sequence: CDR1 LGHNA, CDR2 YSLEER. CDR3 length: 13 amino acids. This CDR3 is CASGSRGTDTQYF. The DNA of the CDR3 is TGCGCCAGCGGCTCGCGGGGCACAGATACGCAGTATTTT.

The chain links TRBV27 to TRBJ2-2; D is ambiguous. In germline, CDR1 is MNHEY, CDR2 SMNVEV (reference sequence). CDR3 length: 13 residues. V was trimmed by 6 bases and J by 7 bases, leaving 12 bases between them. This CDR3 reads CASRTRPYGELFF. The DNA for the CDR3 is TGTGCCAGCAGGACACGTCCGTACGGGGAGCTGTTTTTT.

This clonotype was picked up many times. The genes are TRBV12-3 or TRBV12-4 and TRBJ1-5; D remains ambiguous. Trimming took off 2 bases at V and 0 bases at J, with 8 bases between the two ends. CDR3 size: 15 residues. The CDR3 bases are TGTGCCAGCAGTTTATGGACCTCTAGCAATCAGCCCCAGCATTTT. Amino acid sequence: CASSLWTSSNQPQHF.

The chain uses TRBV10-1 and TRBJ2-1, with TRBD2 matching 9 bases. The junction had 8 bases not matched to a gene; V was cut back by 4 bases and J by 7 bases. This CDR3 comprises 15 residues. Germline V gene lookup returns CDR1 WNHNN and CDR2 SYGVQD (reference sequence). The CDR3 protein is CASSARGSGRNEQFF. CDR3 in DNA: TGCGCCAGCAGTGCTCGCGGGAGCGGGAGGAATGAGCAGTTCTTC.

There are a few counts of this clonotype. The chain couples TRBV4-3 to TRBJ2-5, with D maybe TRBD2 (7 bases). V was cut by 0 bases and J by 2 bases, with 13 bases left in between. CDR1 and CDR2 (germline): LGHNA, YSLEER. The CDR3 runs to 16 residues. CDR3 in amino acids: CASSQDPAGAQETQYF. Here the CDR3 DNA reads TGCGCCAGCAGCCAAGATCCTGCGGGGGCTCAAGAGACCCAGTACTTC.

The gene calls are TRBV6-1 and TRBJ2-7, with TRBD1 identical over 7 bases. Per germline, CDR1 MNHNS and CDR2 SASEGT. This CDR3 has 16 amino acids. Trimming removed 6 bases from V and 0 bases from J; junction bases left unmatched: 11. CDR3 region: CASSQTLGQTSYEQYF. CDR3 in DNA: TGTGCCAGCAGCCAAACTCTGGGACAGACCTCCTACGAGCAGTACTTC.

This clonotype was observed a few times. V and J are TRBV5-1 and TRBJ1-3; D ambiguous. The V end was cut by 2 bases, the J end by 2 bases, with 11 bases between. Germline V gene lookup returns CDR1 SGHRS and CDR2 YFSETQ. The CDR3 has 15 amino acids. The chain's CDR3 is CASSFEIGAGNTIYF. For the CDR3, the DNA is TGCGCCAGCAGCTTTGAAATTGGAGCTGGAAACACCATATATTTT. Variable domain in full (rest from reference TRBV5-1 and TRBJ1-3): KAGVTQTPRYLIKTRGQQVTLSCSPISGHRSVSWYQQTPGQGLQFLFEYFSETQRNKGNFPGRFSGRQFSNSRSEMNVSTLELGDSALYLCASSFEIGAGNTIYFGEGSWLTVV.

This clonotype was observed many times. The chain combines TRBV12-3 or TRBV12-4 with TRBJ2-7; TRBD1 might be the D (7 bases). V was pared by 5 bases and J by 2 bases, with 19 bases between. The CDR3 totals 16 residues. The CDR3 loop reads CASSQPSGGNAYEQYF. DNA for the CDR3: TGTGCCAGCAGTCAACCCTCAGGGGGGAACGCCTACGAGCAGTACTTC.

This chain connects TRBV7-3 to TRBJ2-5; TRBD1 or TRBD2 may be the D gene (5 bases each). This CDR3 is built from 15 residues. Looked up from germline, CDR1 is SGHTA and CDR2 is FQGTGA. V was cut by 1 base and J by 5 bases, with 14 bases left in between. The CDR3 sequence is CASSLMGTKLETQYF. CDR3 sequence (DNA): TGTGCCAGCAGCTTAATGGGGACGAAGCTGGAGACCCAGTACTTC.

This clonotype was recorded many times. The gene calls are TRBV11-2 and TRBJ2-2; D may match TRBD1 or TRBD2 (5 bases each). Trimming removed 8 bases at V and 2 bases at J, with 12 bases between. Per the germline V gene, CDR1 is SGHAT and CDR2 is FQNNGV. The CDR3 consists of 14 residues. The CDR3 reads CASVSGSNTGELFF. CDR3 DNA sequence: TGTGCCAGCGTCTCAGGGAGCAACACCGGGGAGCTGTTTTTT.

DNA for the CDR3: TGTGCCAGCAGCCACCCGGCCCCCAAGACCCAGTACTTC. It specifies CASSHPAPKTQYF. V and J are TRBV6-2 or TRBV6-3 and TRBJ2-5; D not certain. The CDR3 runs to 13 residues. V lost 6 bases, J lost 6 bases, and 14 bases lay in between. Germline CDR1 reads MNHEY; CDR2 reads SVGEGT.

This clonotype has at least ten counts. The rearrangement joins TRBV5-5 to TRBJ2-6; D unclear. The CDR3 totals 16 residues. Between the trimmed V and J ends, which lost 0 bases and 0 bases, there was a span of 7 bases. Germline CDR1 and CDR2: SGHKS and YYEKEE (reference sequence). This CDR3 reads CASSLAQSSGANVLTF. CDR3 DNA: TGTGCCAGCAGCTTGGCCCAGAGCTCTGGGGCCAACGTCCTGACTTTC.

The CDR3 region is CASSQVSQRNNEQFF. The CDR3 DNA sequence: TGCGCCAGCAGCCAAGTATCACAGAGAAACAATGAGCAGTTCTTC. This chain uses TRBV4-1 with TRBJ2-1, with D unresolved. Trimming shortened V by 1 base and J by 5 bases, and 12 bases separated the two germline ends. Per germline, CDR1 MGHRA and CDR2 YSYEKL. This CDR3 spans 15 amino acids.

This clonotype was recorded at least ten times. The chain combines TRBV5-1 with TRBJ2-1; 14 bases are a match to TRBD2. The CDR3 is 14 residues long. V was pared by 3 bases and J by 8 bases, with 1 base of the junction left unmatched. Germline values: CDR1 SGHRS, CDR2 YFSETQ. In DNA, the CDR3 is TGCGCCAGCAGCTGGACTAGCGGGAGGTATGAGCAGTTCTTC. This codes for CASSWTSGRYEQFF.

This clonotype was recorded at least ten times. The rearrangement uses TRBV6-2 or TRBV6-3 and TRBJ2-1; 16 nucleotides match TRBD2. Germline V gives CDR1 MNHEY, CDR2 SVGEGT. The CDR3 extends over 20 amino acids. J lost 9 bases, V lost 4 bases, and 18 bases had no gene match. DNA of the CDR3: TGTGCCAGCAGTTCTTCAAATGCCGGGACTAGCGGGAGGGCCGAAAGTGAGCAGTTCTTC. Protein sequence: CASSSSNAGTSGRAESEQFF.

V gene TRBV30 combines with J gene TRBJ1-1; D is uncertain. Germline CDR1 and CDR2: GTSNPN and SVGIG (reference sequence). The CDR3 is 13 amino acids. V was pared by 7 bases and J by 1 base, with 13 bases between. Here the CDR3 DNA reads TGTGCCTTTAAGACAATTCGGAACACTGAAGCTTTCTTT. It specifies CAFKTIRNTEAFF. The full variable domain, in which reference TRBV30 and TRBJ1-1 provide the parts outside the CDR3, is SQTIHQWPATLVQPVGSPLSLECTVEGTSNPNLYWYRQAAGRGLQLLFYSVGIGQISSEVPQNLSASRPQDRQFILSSKKLLLSDSGFYLCAFKTIRNTEAFFGQGTRLTVV.

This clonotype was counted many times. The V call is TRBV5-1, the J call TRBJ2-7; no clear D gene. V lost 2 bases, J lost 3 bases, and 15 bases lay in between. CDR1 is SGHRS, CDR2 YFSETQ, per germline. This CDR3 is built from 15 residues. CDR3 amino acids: CASSLSRGRNYEQYF. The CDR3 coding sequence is TGCGCCAGCAGCTTATCCCGCGGCAGAAACTACGAGCAGTACTTC.

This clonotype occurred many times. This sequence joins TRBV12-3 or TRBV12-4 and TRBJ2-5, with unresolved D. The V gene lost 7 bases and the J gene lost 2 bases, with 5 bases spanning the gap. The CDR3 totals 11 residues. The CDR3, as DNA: TGTGCCAGCATGAGGCAAGAGACCCAGTACTTC. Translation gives CASMRQETQYF.

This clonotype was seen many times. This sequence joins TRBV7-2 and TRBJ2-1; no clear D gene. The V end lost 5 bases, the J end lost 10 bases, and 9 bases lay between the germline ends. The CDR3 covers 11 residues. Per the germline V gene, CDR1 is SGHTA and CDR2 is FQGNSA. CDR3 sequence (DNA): TGTGCCAGCAGCCCCGAAGGGGAGCAGTTCTTC. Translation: CASSPEGEQFF.

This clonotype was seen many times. The CDR3 region is CASSQSGQTLNTEAFF. In nucleotides, the CDR3 is TGTGCCAGCAGCCAATCGGGGCAGACCCTGAACACTGAAGCTTTCTTT. V gene TRBV16 combines with J gene TRBJ1-1; D possibly corresponds to TRBD1 (5 bases). The CDR3 runs to 16 residues. The V end lost 0 bases, the J end lost 0 bases, and 11 bases lay between the germline ends. Germline V gene sequence: CDR1 KGHSY, CDR2 FQNENV.

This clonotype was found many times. CDR3 loop: CASSSGLANYEQYF. Here the CDR3 DNA reads TGTGCCAGCAGCTCGGGACTAGCGAACTACGAGCAGTACTTC. The genes are TRBV5-6 and TRBJ2-7, with 10 bases lining up with TRBD2. There are 14 residues in the CDR3. Per germline, CDR1 SGHDT and CDR2 YYEEEE. With V trimmed by 3 bases and J by 3 bases, 3 bases remained unmatched.

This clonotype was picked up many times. In nucleotides, the CDR3 is TGTGCCAGCACCGGTCGGAGCTCCTACGAGCAGTACTTC. It translates to CASTGRSSYEQYF. The chain combines TRBV28 with TRBJ2-7; D uncertain. V lost 7 bases, J lost 0 bases, and 10 bases lay in between. The CDR3 runs to 13 residues. Germline V gives CDR1 MDHEN, CDR2 SYDVKM.

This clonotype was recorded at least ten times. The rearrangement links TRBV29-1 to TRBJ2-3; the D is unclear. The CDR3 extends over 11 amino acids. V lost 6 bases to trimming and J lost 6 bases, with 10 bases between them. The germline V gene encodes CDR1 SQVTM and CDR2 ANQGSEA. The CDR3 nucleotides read TGCAGCGTGGGCCCGGCTGATACGCAGTATTTT. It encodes CSVGPADTQYF.

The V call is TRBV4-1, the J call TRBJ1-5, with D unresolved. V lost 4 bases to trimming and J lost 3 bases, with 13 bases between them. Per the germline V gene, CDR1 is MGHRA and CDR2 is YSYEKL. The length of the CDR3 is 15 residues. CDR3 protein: CASSRSTQPNQPQHF. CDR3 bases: TGCGCCAGCAGCCGATCCACTCAGCCCAATCAGCCCCAGCATTTT.